This T cell receptor (beta chain) stems from a study of T-cell memory formation after mild COVID-19 (dated by TCRdb to the early 2020s). About the investigation overall: Most TCR sequence clusters were specific to one of the two donors. The cohort was made up of two young adult volunteers, one female and one male, who were previously healthy. In a couple of donors, T-cell clones that expanded and contracted after mild COVID-19 were followed by sequencing TCRalpha and TCRbeta repertoires longitudinally.

The investigation overall reported the following: Contracting CD4+ clones were found mainly in CM and EM memory subsets, while CD8+ clones were enriched in EMRA. The study covered only a couple of mild cases, and larger cohorts including severe cases with pre-infection samples were considered necessary. The detection of some responding clones in pre-infection memory suggests that pre-existing cross-reactive memory T cells joined the SARS-CoV-2 response. Whether the second-wave clones peaking on day 37 were SARS-CoV-2 specific was not confirmed. From day 15 to 85, contracting clones showed balanced CD4/CD8 phenotypes, whereas a second wave of clones that expanded from day 15 to 37 leaned towards CD4+.

This clonotype was seen a handful of times. Its antigen is unknown. Nothing much larger sits one base from this clone, and base qualities are not available. PBMCs were isolated by Ficoll-Paque density gradient centrifugation. Instrument used: Illumina NovaSeq 6000. TCRalpha and TCRbeta cDNA libraries were built by 5'RACE with constant-segment primers, adding sample barcodes and unique molecular identifiers. Trizol reagent was used to extract RNA from every sample. Amplification of the libraries took two PCR steps, and the second step added a second sample barcode plus Illumina TruSeq adapters. Libraries were sequenced on an Illumina NovaSeq with 2 x 150 bp paired-end reads. Processing in the source paper ran as follows. The reads were demultiplexed and collapsed into UMI-guided consensus sequences using migec v1.2.7. Using mixcr v2.1.11, UMI consensuses were aligned to TRA and TRB V and J templates and then assembled into clonotypes. A clonotype was counted as expanded or contracted only when both edgeR and NoisET called the clonotype significant, with the noise models trained on biological replicates. For edgeR calls, the cutoffs were a false discovery rate-adjusted p below 0.01 and a log2 fold-change threshold of 1. PCA with hierarchical clustering of max-normalized trajectories of the 1000 most abundant clonotypes was used as exploratory dynamics analysis. Separately sequenced CD4+ and CD8+ repertoires were used to assign a CD4 or CD8 phenotype to each responding clone. In TCRdb, the public reads were trimmed at Q25 with fastp and aligned with MiXCR, with productive beta chains retained. A single entry per CDR3 protein holds the most common genes and DNA from its merged rows. TCRdb, not the original authors, processed these V and J calls. Across this sample there are around 110,000 distinct CDR3 sequences, with around 15% seen only once. In total, the top ten clones hold 25% to 35% of the sample.

The CDR3, cysteine through phenylalanine, is 16 amino acids long. The DNA shown is the 48-base CDR3, in frame from base 1. V loses 4 bases at its end and J loses 1 base; junction bases beyond the gene matches: 4. From a lookup of the germline V gene, CDR1 and CDR2 are SGHDN and FVKESK. The chain couples TRBV14 to TRBJ2-1, with TRBD2 identical over 10 junction bases. This receptor was taken from an adult woman who had mild COVID-19 (a few samples of this study predate the infection). The sample titles of this study are shuffled in the database, so cell type and time point are left out; the donor was told from shared clones. Sequencing was done on a sample of PBMCs or a T cell subset sorted from them (not recorded which). The DNA sequence follows: TGTGCCAGCAGCCCAGCGGGGGGGCGGTCCTACAATGAGCAGTTCTTC. This encodes CASSPAGGRSYNEQFF.